This TCR beta chain originates from a study of beta chain features in type 1 diabetes. This clone has a handful of counts. Reverse transcription of all isolated RNA meant that expressed TCRB transcripts were sequenced. Only in-frame clones appear in the TCRdb table, and some are missing; sequencing was by immunoSEQ multiplex PCR. The sample holds 970,000 or so clones, roughly 16% seen once. A heparinised blood draw that averaged about 0.11 L was obtained once from each donor. CDR3 length equals 16 residues. Trimming removed 0 bases from V and 8 bases from J, with 18 bases in between. Germline loops: CDR1 SGHRS, CDR2 YFSETQ.

The rearrangement links TRBV5-1 to TRBJ2-1; maybe TRBD1 (5 bases). The sequence came from a woman between 18 and 29 years old in good health. Sequencing used naive CD4+ T cells from blood. The CDR3 sequence is CASSLVAGPVRDEQFF. Written as DNA, the CDR3 is TGCGCCAGCAGCTTGGTGGCAGGGCCGGTTAGGGATGAGCAGTTCTTC.